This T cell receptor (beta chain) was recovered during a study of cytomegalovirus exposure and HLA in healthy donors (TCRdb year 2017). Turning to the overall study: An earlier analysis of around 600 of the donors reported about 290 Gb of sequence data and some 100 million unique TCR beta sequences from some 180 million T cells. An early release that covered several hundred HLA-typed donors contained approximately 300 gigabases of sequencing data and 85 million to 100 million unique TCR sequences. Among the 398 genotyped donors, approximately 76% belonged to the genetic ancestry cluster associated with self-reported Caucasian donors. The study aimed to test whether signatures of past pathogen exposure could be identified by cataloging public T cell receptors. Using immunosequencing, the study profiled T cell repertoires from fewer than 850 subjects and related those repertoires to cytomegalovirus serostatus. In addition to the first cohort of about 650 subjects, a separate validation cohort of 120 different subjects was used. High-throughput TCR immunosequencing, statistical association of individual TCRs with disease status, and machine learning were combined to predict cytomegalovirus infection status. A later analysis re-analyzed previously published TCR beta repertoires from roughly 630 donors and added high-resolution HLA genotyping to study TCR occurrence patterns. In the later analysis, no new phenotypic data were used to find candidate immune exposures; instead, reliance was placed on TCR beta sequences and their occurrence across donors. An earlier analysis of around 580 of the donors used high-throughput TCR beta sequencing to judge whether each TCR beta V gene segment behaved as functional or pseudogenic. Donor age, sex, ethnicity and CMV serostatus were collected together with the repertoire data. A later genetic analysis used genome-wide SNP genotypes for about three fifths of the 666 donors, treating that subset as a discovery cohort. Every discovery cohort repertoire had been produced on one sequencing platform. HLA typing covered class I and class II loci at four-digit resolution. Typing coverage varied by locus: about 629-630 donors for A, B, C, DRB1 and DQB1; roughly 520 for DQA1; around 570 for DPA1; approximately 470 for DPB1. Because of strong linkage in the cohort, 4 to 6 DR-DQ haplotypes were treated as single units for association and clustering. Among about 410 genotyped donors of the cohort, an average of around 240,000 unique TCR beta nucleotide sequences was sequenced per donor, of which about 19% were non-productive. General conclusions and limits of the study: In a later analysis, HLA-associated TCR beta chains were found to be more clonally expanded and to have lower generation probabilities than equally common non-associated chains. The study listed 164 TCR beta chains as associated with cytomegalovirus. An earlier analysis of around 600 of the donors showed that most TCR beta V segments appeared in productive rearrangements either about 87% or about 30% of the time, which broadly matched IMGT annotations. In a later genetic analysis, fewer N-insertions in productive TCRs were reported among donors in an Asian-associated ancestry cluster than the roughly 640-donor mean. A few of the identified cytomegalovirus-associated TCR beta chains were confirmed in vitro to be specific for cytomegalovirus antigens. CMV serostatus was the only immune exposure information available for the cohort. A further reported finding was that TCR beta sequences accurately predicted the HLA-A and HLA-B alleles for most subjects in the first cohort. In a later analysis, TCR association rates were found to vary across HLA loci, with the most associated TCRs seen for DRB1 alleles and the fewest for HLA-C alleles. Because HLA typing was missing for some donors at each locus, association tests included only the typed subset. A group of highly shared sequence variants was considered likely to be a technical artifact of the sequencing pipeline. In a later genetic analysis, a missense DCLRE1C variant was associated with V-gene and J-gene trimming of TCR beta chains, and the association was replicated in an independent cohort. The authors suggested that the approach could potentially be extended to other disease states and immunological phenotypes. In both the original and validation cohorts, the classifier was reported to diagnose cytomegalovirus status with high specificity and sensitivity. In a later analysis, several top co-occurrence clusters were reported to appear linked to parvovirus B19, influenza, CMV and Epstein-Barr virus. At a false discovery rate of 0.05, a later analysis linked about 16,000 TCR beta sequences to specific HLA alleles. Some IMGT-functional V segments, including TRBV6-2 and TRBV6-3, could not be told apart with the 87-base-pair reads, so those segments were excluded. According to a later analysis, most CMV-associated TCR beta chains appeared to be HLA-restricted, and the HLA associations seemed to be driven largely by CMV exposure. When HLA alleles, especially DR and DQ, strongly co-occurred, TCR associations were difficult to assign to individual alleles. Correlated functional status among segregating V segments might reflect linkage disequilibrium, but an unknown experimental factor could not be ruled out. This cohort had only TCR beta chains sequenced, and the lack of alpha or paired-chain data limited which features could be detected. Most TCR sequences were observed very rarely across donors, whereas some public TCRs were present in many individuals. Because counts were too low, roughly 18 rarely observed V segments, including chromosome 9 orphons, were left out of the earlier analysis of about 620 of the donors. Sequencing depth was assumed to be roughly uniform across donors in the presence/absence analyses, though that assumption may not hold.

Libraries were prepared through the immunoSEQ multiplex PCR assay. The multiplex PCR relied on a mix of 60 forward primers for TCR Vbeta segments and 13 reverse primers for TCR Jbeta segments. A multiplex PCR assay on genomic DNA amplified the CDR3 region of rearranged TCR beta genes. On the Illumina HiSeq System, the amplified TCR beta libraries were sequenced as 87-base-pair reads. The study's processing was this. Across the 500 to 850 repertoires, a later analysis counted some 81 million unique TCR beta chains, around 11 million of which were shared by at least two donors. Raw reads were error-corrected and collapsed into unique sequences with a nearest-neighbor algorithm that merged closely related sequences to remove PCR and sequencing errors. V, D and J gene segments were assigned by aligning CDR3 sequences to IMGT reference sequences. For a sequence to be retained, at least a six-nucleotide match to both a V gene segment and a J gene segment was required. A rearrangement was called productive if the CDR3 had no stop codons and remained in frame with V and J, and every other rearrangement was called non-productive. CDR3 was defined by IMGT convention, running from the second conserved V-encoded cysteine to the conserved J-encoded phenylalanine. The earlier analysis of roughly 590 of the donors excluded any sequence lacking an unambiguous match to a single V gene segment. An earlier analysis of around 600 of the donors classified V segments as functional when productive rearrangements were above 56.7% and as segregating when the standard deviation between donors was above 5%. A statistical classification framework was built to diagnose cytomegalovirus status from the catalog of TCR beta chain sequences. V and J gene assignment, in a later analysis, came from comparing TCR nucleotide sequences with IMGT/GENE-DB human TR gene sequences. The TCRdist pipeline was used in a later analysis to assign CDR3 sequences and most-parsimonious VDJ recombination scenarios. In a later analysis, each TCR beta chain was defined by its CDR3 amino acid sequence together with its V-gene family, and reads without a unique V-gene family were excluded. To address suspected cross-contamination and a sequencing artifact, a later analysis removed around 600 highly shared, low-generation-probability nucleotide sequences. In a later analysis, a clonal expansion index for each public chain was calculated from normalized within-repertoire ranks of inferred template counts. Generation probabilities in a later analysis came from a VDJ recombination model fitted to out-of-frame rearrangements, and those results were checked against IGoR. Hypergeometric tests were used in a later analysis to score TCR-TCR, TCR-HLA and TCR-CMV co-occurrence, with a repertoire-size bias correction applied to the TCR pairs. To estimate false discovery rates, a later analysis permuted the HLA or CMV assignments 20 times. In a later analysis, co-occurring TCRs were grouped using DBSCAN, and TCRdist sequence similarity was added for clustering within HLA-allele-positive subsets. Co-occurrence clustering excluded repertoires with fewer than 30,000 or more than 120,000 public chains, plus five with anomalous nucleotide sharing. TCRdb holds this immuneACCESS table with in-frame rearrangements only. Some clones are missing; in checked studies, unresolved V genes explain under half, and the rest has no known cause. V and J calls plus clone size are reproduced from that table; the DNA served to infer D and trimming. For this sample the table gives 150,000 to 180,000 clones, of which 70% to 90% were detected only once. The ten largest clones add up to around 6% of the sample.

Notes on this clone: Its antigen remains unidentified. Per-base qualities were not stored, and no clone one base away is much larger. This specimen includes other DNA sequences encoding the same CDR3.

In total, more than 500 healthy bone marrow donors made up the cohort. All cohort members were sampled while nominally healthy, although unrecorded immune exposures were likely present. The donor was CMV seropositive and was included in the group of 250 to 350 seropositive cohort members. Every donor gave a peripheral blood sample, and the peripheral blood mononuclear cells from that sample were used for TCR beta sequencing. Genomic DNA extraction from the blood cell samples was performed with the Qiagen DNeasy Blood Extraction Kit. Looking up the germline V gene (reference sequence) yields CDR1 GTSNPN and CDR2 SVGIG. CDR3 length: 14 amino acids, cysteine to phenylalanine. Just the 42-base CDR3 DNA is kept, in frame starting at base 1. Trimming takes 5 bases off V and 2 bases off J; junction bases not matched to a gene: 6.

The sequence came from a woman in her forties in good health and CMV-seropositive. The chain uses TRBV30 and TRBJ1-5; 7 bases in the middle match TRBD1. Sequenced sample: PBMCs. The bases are TGTGCCTGGGCGACAGGGAGAGGCAATCAGCCCCAGCATTTT. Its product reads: CAWATGRGNQPQHF. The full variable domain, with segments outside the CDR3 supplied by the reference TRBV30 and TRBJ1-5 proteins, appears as SQTIHQWPATLVQPVGSPLSLECTVEGTSNPNLYWYRQAAGRGLQLLFYSVGIGQISSEVPQNLSASRPQDRQFILSSKKLLLSDSGFYLCAWATGRGNQPQHFGDGTRLSIL.